The present entry profiles one TCR beta chain with its context. What it recognizes is unknown. The CDR3 is 16 amino acids. The data originate from a study of shared clonotypes between healthy human individuals. Study observations and caveats: Naive CD4 clonotypes were shared across a handful of donors at about 5.3%.

Each subset's genomic DNA was split evenly across several immunoSEQ plates. Only in-frame clones appear in the TCRdb table, and some are missing; sequencing was by immunoSEQ multiplex PCR. The sample records some 2.1 million clones, 85% to 95% being singletons. This TCR was recovered from a man aged 18 to 29 in good health. V gene TRBV12-2 combines with J gene TRBJ2-7; TRBD1 is the table's D call and was not checked against the DNA. TRBV12-2 is labeled a pseudogene. Source material: naive CD4+ T cells sorted from blood. The subset: CD45RA+ positively selected. CDR3 coding DNA: TGTGCAAGTCGCTTCACCCGATGGGCTTGGGCCTACGAGCAGTACTTC. This sequence encodes CASRFTRWAWAYEQYF.